These 26 T cell receptor beta chains came from one sample sequenced in a study of control samples from healthy donors and cancer patients. The protocol was immunoSEQ multiplex PCR, while the TCRdb copy is restricted to in-frame clones and leaves out a portion. This table has tens of thousands of clones, 93% appearing once. Sequenced: PBMCs. Every receptor here comes from a middle-aged woman with lung cancer.

The V and J genes are TRBV3-1 (or the pseudogene TRBV3-2) and TRBJ2-7; 10 bases fit TRBD2. Germline CDR1 reads LGHDT; CDR2 reads YNNKEL (reference sequence). V shed 1 base, J shed 6 bases, and the junction held 3 bases outside the gene matches. There are 14 residues in the CDR3. Here the CDR3 DNA reads TGTGCCAGCAGCCAAGGACTAGCGGGCGGCGAGCAGTACTTC. Translating it yields CASSQGLAGGEQYF.

The chain combines TRBV30 with TRBJ1-3; the D is unclear. The V gene's germline CDR1 is GTSNPN and CDR2 SVGIG (reference sequence). V was clipped by 2 bases and J by 0 bases, with 8 bases between them. The CDR3 loop spans 14 amino acids. The CDR3 here is CAWSPGSSGNTIYF. The CDR3 DNA reads TGTGCCTGGAGTCCCGGATCCTCTGGAAACACCATATATTTT.

This rearrangement joins TRBV7-9 to TRBJ2-5; the D gene is possibly TRBD1 (6 bases). V lost 5 bases and J 2 bases, leaving 15 bases between the germline ends. The CDR3 is made up of 15 amino acids. The germline CDR1 and CDR2 sequences are SEHNR and FQNEAQ (reference sequence). The CDR3 DNA sequence: TGTGCCAGCAGCATTGGACAGACACCACAAGAGACCCAGTACTTC. Translated, it gives CASSIGQTPQETQYF. Full variable domain (missing parts from reference TRBV7-9 and TRBJ2-5): DTGVSQNPRHKITKRGQNVTFRCDPISEHNRLYWYRQTLGQGPEFLTYFQNEAQLEKSRLLSDRFSAERPKGSFSTLEIQRTEQGDSAMYLCASSIGQTPQETQYFGPGTRLLVL.

V gene TRBV2 combines with J gene TRBJ1-1; possibly TRBD1 for D (5 bases). CDR1 and CDR2 (germline): SNHLY, FYNNEI. This CDR3 has 14 residues. Trimming shortened V by 10 bases and J by 0 bases, and 15 bases separated the two germline ends. The DNA of the CDR3 is TGTGCCAATCAGTACAGGCCTATGAACACTGAAGCTTTCTTT. Protein sequence: CANQYRPMNTEAFF.

CDR3 in amino acids: CASREGVLQETQYF. The DNA for the CDR3 is TGTGCCAGCCGGGAAGGGGTTCTCCAAGAGACCCAGTACTTC. The chain recombines TRBV11-2 with TRBJ2-5; TRBD1 or TRBD2 may be the D gene (5 bases each). The CDR3 length is 14 residues. CDR1 and CDR2 (germline): SGHAT, FQNNGV. Trimming took 8 bases from V and 1 from J, leaving 14 bases between them.

The J gene is TRBJ1-1, the V gene TRBV18; tentatively, D is TRBD1 (6 bases). The V end was cut by 4 bases, the J end by 1 base, with 13 bases between. This CDR3 has 15 residues. Looked up from germline, CDR1 is KGHSH and CDR2 is LQKENI. The CDR3 nucleotides are TGTGCCAGCTCACGTGGGGGCGGGAGGAACACTGAAGCTTTCTTT. Amino acids: CASSRGGGRNTEAFF.

The CDR3, as DNA: TGTGCCAGTACCTCGGGACCCGATAAGCAGTACTTC. Protein: CASTSGPDKQYF. This rearrangement joins TRBV19 to TRBJ2-7, with D perhaps matching TRBD1 or TRBD2 (5 bases each). Germline assignment: CDR1 LNHDA and CDR2 SQIVND (reference sequence). Trimming cost V 7 bases and J 8 bases, with 15 bases left between them. CDR3 length equals 12 residues.

This clone was observed a few times. The rearrangement joins TRBV2 to TRBJ2-5; D remains unclear. This CDR3 is 12 amino acids long. V lost 5 bases to trimming and J lost 4 bases, with 8 bases between them. Germline V gene lookup returns CDR1 SNHLY and CDR2 FYNNEI. CDR3 protein: CASSSYSETQYF. DNA for the CDR3: TGTGCCAGCAGTTCTTACTCAGAGACCCAGTACTTC.

This clone was counted a few times. Other DNA sequences of this sample code for an identical CDR3. The rearrangement links TRBV12-5 to TRBJ1-2, with D possibly matching TRBD1 (6 bases). The CDR3 covers 16 residues. The V gene's germline CDR1 is LGHNT and CDR2 FRNRAP. V lost 3 bases to trimming and J lost 8 bases, with 22 bases between them. CDR3 DNA sequence: TGTGCTAGTGGTTTCGGACCGGGGGGACAAGGGCGGGGCTACACCTTC. Residues: CASGFGPGGQGRGYTF. The full variable domain, in which reference TRBV12-5 and TRBJ1-2 provide the parts outside the CDR3, is DARVTQTPRHKVTEMGQEVTMRCQPILGHNTVFWYRQTMMQGLELLAYFRNRAPLDDSGMPKDRFSAEMPDATLATLKIQPSEPRDSAVYFCASGFGPGGQGRGYTFGSGTRLTVV.

The chain recombines TRBV11-2 with TRBJ2-1; D uncertain. CDR3 length equals 14 residues. Trimming took 5 bases from V and 6 from J, leaving 14 bases between them. Germline lookup yields CDR1 SGHAT and CDR2 FQNNGV. The CDR3 loop reads CASSRPSWGNEQFF. DNA for the CDR3: TGTGCCAGCAGCCGCCCCTCATGGGGCAATGAGCAGTTCTTC.

The V and J genes are TRBV10-3 and TRBJ2-3, with TRBD2 as a possible D gene (5 bases). This CDR3 is 16 amino acids long. Germline CDR1 is ENHRY and CDR2 is SYGVKD. Trimming cost V 3 bases and J 7 bases, with 20 bases left between them. The CDR3 region is CAISETGKIALNTQYF. The CDR3 nucleotides are TGTGCCATCAGTGAAACCGGGAAAATTGCGCTTAATACGCAGTATTTT.

This chain links TRBV18 with TRBJ2-5, with D perhaps given as TRBD1 or TRBD2 (5 bases each). In germline, CDR1 is KGHSH, CDR2 LQKENI. V lost 2 bases and J 5 bases, leaving 9 bases between the germline ends. This CDR3 has 13 residues. The chain's CDR3 is CASSPRGGETQYF. CDR3 DNA: TGTGCCAGCTCACCAAGGGGCGGGGAGACCCAGTACTTC.

V and J are TRBV14 and TRBJ1-1; possible D gene TRBD1, 5 bases. Looked up from germline, CDR1 is SGHDN and CDR2 is FVKESK. This CDR3 is 15 amino acids long. V was cut by 0 bases and J by 8 bases, with 16 bases left in between. The CDR3 here is CASSQEGPERWEAFF. CDR3 nucleotides: TGTGCCAGCAGCCAAGAGGGACCCGAACGCTGGGAAGCTTTCTTT.

This chain joins TRBV5-1 and TRBJ1-4, with unresolved D. Germline V gene data show CDR1 as SGHRS and CDR2 as YFSETQ. This CDR3 spans 12 amino acids. The V end was cut by 5 bases, the J end by 7 bases, with 9 bases between. In nucleotides, the CDR3 is TGCGCCAGCAGAGGTTTCGGTGAAAAACTGTTTTTT. Amino acids: CASRGFGEKLFF.

V is TRBV9 and J is TRBJ2-5; unclear D gene. There are 11 residues in the CDR3. Germline V lookup: CDR1 SGDLS, CDR2 YYNGEE. The ends were cut back, 0 bases at V and 3 bases at J, with 0 bases in the middle. CDR3 loop: CASSVEETQYF. In DNA, the CDR3 is TGTGCCAGCAGCGTAGAAGAGACCCAGTACTTC.

This rearrangement joins TRBV19 to TRBJ2-7; possible D gene TRBD2, 7 bases. Looked up from germline, CDR1 is LNHDA and CDR2 is SQIVND (reference sequence). Trimming took 6 bases from V and 2 from J, leaving 17 bases between them. The CDR3 extends over 15 amino acids. The DNA for the CDR3 is TGTGCCAGTAGAGGGGGGGGCGGAGAGACCTACGAGCAGTACTTC. Translated, it gives CASRGGGGETYEQYF.

The CDR3 is CATSREEAGTRQETQYF. Written as DNA, the CDR3 is TGTGCCACCAGCAGAGAGGAGGCAGGGACGAGGCAAGAGACCCAGTACTTC. The rearrangement uses TRBV15 and TRBJ2-5; D tentatively reads TRBD1 or TRBD2 (5 bases each). CDR1 and CDR2 from the germline V gene are LNHNV and YYDKDF (reference sequence). CDR3 length: 17 residues. Deletions cut 0 bases from V and 2 bases from J, with 16 bases between.

The V and J genes are TRBV3-1 (or the pseudogene TRBV3-2) and TRBJ1-6, with a weak D call TRBD1 (6 bases). CDR3 length: 18 amino acids. The germline V gene encodes CDR1 LGHDT and CDR2 YNNKEL (reference sequence). The ends were cut back, 3 bases at V and 0 bases at J, with 15 bases in the middle. The DNA of the CDR3 is TGTGCCAGCAGCCACGGACAGAGATCATTCTCCTATAATTCACCCCTCCACTTT. This translates into CASSHGQRSFSYNSPLHF.

In this sample, this clone turned up a few times. V and J are TRBV30 and TRBJ1-2; D is uncertain. The CDR3 has 12 amino acids. Germline CDR1 and CDR2: GTSNPN and SVGIG (reference sequence). Trimming took 2 bases from V and 2 from J, leaving 6 bases between them. The CDR3 nucleotides read TGTGCCTGGAGTTCGGTGAACTATGGCTACACCTTC. This codes for CAWSSVNYGYTF. Together with reference TRBV30 and TRBJ1-2, the CDR3 gives the full variable domain: SQTIHQWPATLVQPVGSPLSLECTVEGTSNPNLYWYRQAAGRGLQLLFYSVGIGQISSEVPQNLSASRPQDRQFILSSKKLLLSDSGFYLCAWSSVNYGYTFGSGTRLTVV.

The rearrangement links TRBV27 to TRBJ1-1, with a tentative D call TRBD1 (6 bases). Germline CDR1 reads MNHEY; CDR2 reads SMNVEV (reference sequence). The V end lost 7 bases, the J end lost 1 base, and 13 bases lay between the germline ends. This CDR3 spans 14 amino acids. CDR3 nucleotide sequence: TGTGCCAGCAATAGGCAGGGGCCGAACACTGAAGCTTTCTTT. This sequence encodes CASNRQGPNTEAFF.

The J gene is TRBJ1-2, the V gene TRBV6-5; no firm D call. The length of the CDR3 is 15 residues. Trimming shortened V by 7 bases and J by 2 bases, and 17 bases separated the two germline ends. CDR1 is MNHEY and CDR2 is SVGAGI in the germline V gene. The CDR3 region is CASTYGGVANYGYTF. The DNA for the CDR3 is TGTGCCAGCACCTACGGTGGGGTTGCCAACTATGGCTACACCTTC.

The chain couples TRBV10-3 to TRBJ2-5; 11 nucleotides match TRBD2. Germline trimming cut 4 bases from V and 5 bases from J; bases unmatched to any gene: 6. This CDR3 is 15 amino acids long. CDR1 and CDR2 from the germline V gene are ENHRY and SYGVKD. The CDR3, as DNA: TGTGCCATCAGTGGAACTAGCGGGGGTGCGGAGACCCAGTACTTC. This sequence encodes CAISGTSGGAETQYF.

The chain joins TRBV6-5 to TRBJ1-2; D is perhaps TRBD1 (6 bases). Trimming shortened V by 7 bases and J by 8 bases, and 14 bases separated the two germline ends. The CDR3 has 12 amino acids. Germline CDR1 is MNHEY and CDR2 is SVGAGI. The chain's CDR3 is CASTSGGGGYTF. CDR3 DNA sequence: TGTGCCAGCACGAGCGGGGGCGGAGGCTACACCTTC.

This chain connects TRBV4-1 to TRBJ1-1; D gene uncertain. V was trimmed by 5 bases and J by 4 bases, leaving 17 bases between them. Germline CDR1 and CDR2: MGHRA and YSYEKL. The CDR3 loop spans 15 amino acids. CDR3 sequence (DNA): TGCGCCAGCAGCACTCGGACGGAGGCGACCACTGAAGCTTTCTTT. Translating it yields CASSTRTEATTEAFF.

The chain recombines TRBV27 with TRBJ1-1, with D perhaps matching TRBD1 (6 bases). Per germline, CDR1 MNHEY and CDR2 SMNVEV (reference sequence). The CDR3 has 15 residues. V was clipped by 5 bases and J by 0 bases, with 13 bases between them. CDR3 sequence: CASSGGAPMNTEAFF. The CDR3 nucleotides read TGTGCCAGCAGTGGGGGGGCCCCCATGAACACTGAAGCTTTCTTT.

This chain links TRBV24-1 with TRBJ1-1; D unclear. The CDR3 loop spans 11 amino acids. The germline gives CDR1 KGHDR, CDR2 SFDVKD. V was cut by 0 bases and J by 11 bases, with 6 bases left in between. The CDR3 nucleotides are TGTGCCACCAGTGATTTGCAAAGGGCTTTCTTT. Translating gives CATSDLQRAFF.